The present entry profiles one T cell receptor beta chain with its context. Its specificity is not known. TCRdb keeps only in-frame clones here, not all; method: immunoSEQ multiplex PCR. The sample lists under 85,000 clones; around 90% were seen once. This sample was taken from a study of T cell responses to AZD1222 COVID-19 vaccine. Overall study results and limits: With dominance at 160-218 and 743-854, vaccine-associated CD4 TCRs spanned spike.

CDR3 length: 14 amino acids. V lost 10 bases and J lost 4, with 17 bases in between. CDR1 SNHLY and CDR2 FYNNEI come from the germline V gene. The sample here was peripheral blood, taken on day 0 of MenACWY control vaccination. This TCR was sampled from an adult in good health. The chain recombines TRBV2 with TRBJ1-5, with a possible D match to TRBD1 (6 bases). CDR3 nucleotides: TGTGCCACTCTGTCCCAGGGGAAAAATCAGCCCCAGCATTTT. This encodes CATLSQGKNQPQHF.